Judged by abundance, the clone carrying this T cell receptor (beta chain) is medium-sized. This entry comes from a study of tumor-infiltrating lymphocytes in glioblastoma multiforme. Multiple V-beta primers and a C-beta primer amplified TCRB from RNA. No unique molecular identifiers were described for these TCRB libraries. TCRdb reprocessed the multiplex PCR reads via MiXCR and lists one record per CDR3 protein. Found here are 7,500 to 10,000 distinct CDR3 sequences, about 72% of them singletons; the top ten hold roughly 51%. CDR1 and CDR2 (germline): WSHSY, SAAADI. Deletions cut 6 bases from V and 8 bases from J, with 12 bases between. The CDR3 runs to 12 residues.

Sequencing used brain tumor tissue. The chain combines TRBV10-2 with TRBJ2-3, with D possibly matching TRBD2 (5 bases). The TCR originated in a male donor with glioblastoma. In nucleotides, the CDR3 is TGCGCCAGCAGATCACAAGCGGCTACGCAGTATTTT. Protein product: CASRSQAATQYF.